The T cell receptor (beta chain) described here comes from a study of cytomegalovirus exposure and HLA in healthy donors. 60 Vbeta and 13 Jbeta primers were used in PCR. TCRdb keeps only in-frame clones here, not all; method: immunoSEQ multiplex PCR. The repertoire includes about 150,000 clones, roughly 72% of them detected once, and about 1.4% sits in the top ten. This CDR3 region has 16 residues. V dropped 3 bases and J dropped 5 bases, with 19 bases sitting between them. In germline, CDR1 is SGHAT, CDR2 FQNNGV. Sequenced sample: PBMCs. The chain joins TRBV11-2 to TRBJ1-2; D may be TRBD1 (5 bases). This TCR was sampled from a man aged 40-50 years in good health and CMV-seronegative. CDR3 residues: CASSFPGQGNLYGYTF. DNA for the CDR3: TGTGCCAGCAGCTTCCCGGGCCAGGGTAATCTTTATGGCTACACCTTC.